The next 27 T cell receptor beta chains were all read from a single sample in a study of T cell repertoires in cytomegalovirus infection. TCRdb called the reads again in MiXCR, with one record for every CDR3 protein. The sample lists under 850,000 distinct CDR3 sequences; approximately 40% were seen once. The sequenced material came from PBMCs. The source is a human donor in good health (CMV status not recorded). Some clones in this sample may be carry-over from other donors' samples.

This clonotype was found a few times. The rearrangement joins TRBV25-1 to TRBJ1-1; unclear D gene. Germline-derived CDR1 and CDR2 are MGHDK and SYGVNS. This CDR3 is built from 13 residues. Trimming shortened V by 3 bases and J by 5 bases, and 10 bases separated the two germline ends. CDR3 coding DNA: TGTGCCAGCAGTGACCTAGGGTGGACTGAAGCTTTCTTT. Its translation: CASSDLGWTEAFF.

This clonotype was found many times. J is TRBJ2-7 and V is TRBV7-8, with a weak D call TRBD1 (6 bases). With 4 bases removed from V and 3 bases from J, the gap between germline ends came to 13 bases. Germline V gives CDR1 SGHVS, CDR2 FQNEAQ. The CDR3 spans 14 residues. In DNA form, the CDR3 reads TGTGCCAGCAGCTCGACAGGTCTCCTCTACGAGCAGTACTTC. As protein: CASSSTGLLYEQYF.

The chain uses TRBV7-8 and TRBJ1-2; D is unresolved. The germline gives CDR1 SGHVS, CDR2 FQNEAQ. V was pared by 1 base and J by 2 bases, with 8 bases between. The CDR3 is made up of 14 amino acids. CDR3 sequence: CASSLDEFNYGYTF. CDR3 nucleotide sequence: TGTGCCAGCAGCTTAGACGAGTTCAACTATGGCTACACCTTC.

This chain links TRBV15 with TRBJ2-6; no definite D call. The germline V gene encodes CDR1 LNHNV and CDR2 YYDKDF (reference sequence). This CDR3 is built from 14 residues. The V end lost 9 bases, the J end lost 3 bases, and 12 bases lay between the germline ends. The CDR3 nucleotides are TGTGCCACAGCCGGCTCCTTTGGGGCCAACGTCCTGACTTTC. Protein sequence: CATAGSFGANVLTF.

CDR3 loop: CASSPPGGRKKQFF. CDR3 DNA sequence: TGTGCCAGCAGCCCCCCCGGGGGACGGAAAAAGCAGTTCTTC. The genes are TRBV5-6 and TRBJ2-1; D is perhaps TRBD2 (6 bases). Germline lookup yields CDR1 SGHDT and CDR2 YYEEEE. This CDR3 comprises 14 residues. Trimming shortened V by 4 bases and J by 11 bases, and 19 bases separated the two germline ends.

The chain uses TRBV6-2 or TRBV6-3 and TRBJ2-7; 10 bases map to TRBD2. Germline V gives CDR1 MNHEY, CDR2 SVGEGT. The CDR3 spans 16 residues. The V and J ends lost 6 bases and 3 bases, in that order; junction bases with no gene match: 11. The CDR3 reads CASSPRTGTSVYEQYF. In DNA form, the CDR3 reads TGTGCCAGCAGCCCGCGTACCGGGACTAGCGTCTACGAGCAGTACTTC.

This chain uses TRBV19 with TRBJ2-1, with unresolved D. The germline gives CDR1 LNHDA, CDR2 SQIVND (reference sequence). CDR3 size: 16 residues. The V end lost 6 bases, the J end lost 5 bases, and 20 bases lay between the germline ends. CDR3 DNA sequence: TGTGCCAGTAGCACAATTTCGATCCACTCGAACAATGAGCAGTTCTTC. Residues: CASSTISIHSNNEQFF.

This clonotype was observed once. The chain recombines TRBV20-1 with TRBJ1-5, with 10 bases lining up with TRBD1. CDR1 DFQATT and CDR2 SNEGSKA come from the germline V gene (reference sequence). The CDR3 extends over 14 amino acids. The V segment lost 6 bases and the J segment 6 bases; nucleotides outside the gene matches: 8. Here the CDR3 DNA reads TGCAGTGCCACCGGACAGGGGGGACTTCAGCCCCAGCATTTT. It specifies CSATGQGGLQPQHF.

The chain combines TRBV5-1 with TRBJ2-3; TRBD2 matches 7 bases. V lost 4 bases, J lost 0 bases, and 17 bases stayed unmatched. The CDR3 runs 19 residues. Germline V gives CDR1 SGHRS, CDR2 YFSETQ. CDR3: CASSGGGGGSSTSTDTQYF. DNA for the CDR3: TGCGCCAGCAGCGGAGGAGGCGGCGGGAGTTCGACTAGCACAGATACGCAGTATTTT.

About this clonotype: Since the CDR3 does not end with the conserved phenylalanine or tryptophan, this likely comes from a read error. The chain combines TRBV5-6 with TRBJ1-1; D remains unclear. This CDR3 comprises 15 residues. V was shortened by 0 bases and J by 1 base, with 10 bases between the two germline ends. Germline V gene lookup returns CDR1 SGHDT and CDR2 YYEEEE. This CDR3 reads CASSLGRLANTEAFI. The DNA for the CDR3 is TGTGCCAGCAGCTTGGGACGTCTAGCGAACACTGAAGCTTTCATT.

This clonotype was seen more than once but under ten times. This rearrangement joins TRBV19 to TRBJ1-1; the D is unclear. Germline-derived CDR1 and CDR2 are LNHDA and SQIVND (reference sequence). V lost 0 bases and J lost 2, with 10 bases in between. This CDR3 has 15 residues. CDR3 region: CASSIERRRNTEAFF. CDR3 bases: TGTGCCAGTAGTATAGAGCGCCGGCGCAACACTGAAGCTTTCTTT.

In this sample, this clonotype turned up a few times. The V call is TRBV19, the J call TRBJ2-3, with D maybe TRBD2 (7 bases). CDR1 is LNHDA, CDR2 SQIVND, per germline (reference sequence). Trimming removed 4 bases at V and 6 bases at J, with 11 bases between. This CDR3 has 13 residues. The DNA for the CDR3 is TGTGCCAGTAGTAGGCGGGGGCCCGATACGCAGTATTTT. It translates to CASSRRGPDTQYF.

This clonotype appeared a few times. In DNA, the CDR3 is TGCGCCAGCAGCCAAGGACTAGCGGGCCCGAACACCGGGGAGCTGTTTTTT. This translates into CASSQGLAGPNTGELFF. This chain links TRBV5-1 with TRBJ2-2; TRBD2 aligns across 11 bases. Per the germline V gene, CDR1 is SGHRS and CDR2 is YFSETQ. This CDR3 contains 17 residues. The junction had 5 bases not matched to a gene; V was cut back by 4 bases and J by 0 bases.

This chain links TRBV10-3 with TRBJ2-1; perhaps TRBD2 as D (6 bases). CDR3 length: 16 amino acids. Germline loops: CDR1 ENHRY, CDR2 SYGVKD. Trimming removed 4 bases at V and 7 bases at J, with 20 bases between. As DNA, the CDR3 is TGTGCCATCAGTGGTTCTGTGGGCGGGGAATTTAATGAGCAGTTCTTC. Translated, it gives CAISGSVGGEFNEQFF.

This clonotype was detected only once. The chain is built from TRBV7-2 and TRBJ2-7, with a weak D call TRBD1 (6 bases). The V gene's germline CDR1 is SGHTA and CDR2 FQGNSA. V dropped 4 bases and J dropped 7 bases, with 23 bases sitting between them. The CDR3 has 16 amino acids. The CDR3 DNA follows: TGTGCCAGCAGCTGGGGCTCCGGGACACCGTTGAGGGAGCAGTACTTC. Its translation is CASSWGSGTPLREQYF.

The rearrangement joins TRBV14 to TRBJ2-1; D remains ambiguous. The germline V gene encodes CDR1 SGHDN and CDR2 FVKESK. V shed 1 base and J shed 6 bases, with 7 bases lying between them. CDR3 length equals 13 residues. CDR3: CASSQGSVNEQFF. Written as DNA, the CDR3 is TGTGCCAGCAGCCAAGGCAGCGTCAATGAGCAGTTCTTC. The complete variable domain, with remaining parts taken from reference TRBV14 and TRBJ2-1, reads EAGVTQFPSHSVIEKGQTVTLRCDPISGHDNLYWYRRVMGKEIKFLLHFVKESKQDESGMPNNRFLAERTGGTYSTLKVQPAELEDSGVYFCASSQGSVNEQFFGPGTRLTVL.

Notes on this clonotype: Since a much larger clone is just one base distant, this may be a read error. The V call is TRBV7-6, the J call TRBJ2-3, with 12 positions matching TRBD2. Germline V gene sequence: CDR1 SGHVS, CDR2 FNYEAQ. The CDR3 spans 18 residues. CDR3 loop: CASSLGTSGGTSTDTQCF. CDR3 DNA: TGTGCCAGCAGCTTAGGAACTAGCGGGGGGACTAGCACAGATACGCAGTGTTTT.

This clonotype turned up a few times. The chain carries TRBV28 and TRBJ2-1; D is undetermined. In germline, CDR1 is MDHEN, CDR2 SYDVKM. This CDR3 has 13 amino acids. CDR3 protein: CATRAPAYNEQFF. The CDR3, as DNA: TGTGCTACCCGCGCACCAGCCTACAATGAGCAGTTCTTC.

This clonotype has just a few counts. The V gene is TRBV5-6, the J gene TRBJ1-1; D gene ambiguous. Per the germline V gene, CDR1 is SGHDT and CDR2 is YYEEEE. CDR3 size: 12 residues. The V gene lost 4 bases and the J gene lost 6 bases, with 10 bases spanning the gap. The CDR3: CASSRTLAEAFF. In DNA form, the CDR3 reads TGTGCCAGCAGCCGGACGCTGGCTGAAGCTTTCTTT.

This chain joins TRBV19 and TRBJ1-2; TRBD1 matches 9 bases. The junction had 4 bases not matched to a gene; V was cut back by 4 bases and J by 4 bases. The CDR3 has 14 residues. Germline V lookup: CDR1 LNHDA, CDR2 SQIVND (reference sequence). CDR3 DNA sequence: TGTGCCAGTAGTACCACAGGGGGCATCTATGGCTACACCTTC. Translated, it gives CASSTTGGIYGYTF. Looking up the rest from reference TRBV19 and TRBJ1-2 gives the full variable domain: DGGITQSPKYLFRKEGQNVTLSCEQNLNHDAMYWYRQDPGQGLRLIYYSQIVNDFQKGDIAEGYSVSREKKESFPLTVTSAQKNPTAFYLCASSTTGGIYGYTFGSGTRLTVV.

This clonotype was seen at least ten times. The chain uses TRBV7-2 and TRBJ2-3, with 13 bases aligning to TRBD2. There are 17 residues in the CDR3. The V segment lost 0 bases and the J segment 5 bases; nucleotides outside the gene matches: 5. Germline V gene data show CDR1 as SGHTA and CDR2 as FQGNSA. The CDR3 DNA reads TGTGCCAGCAGCTTAGCCGGACTAGCGGGAGTAGAAGATACGCAGTATTTT. The encoded protein is CASSLAGLAGVEDTQYF.

This clonotype was picked up a small number of times. The chain joins TRBV27 to TRBJ2-2, with 14 bases lining up with TRBD2. The germline V gene encodes CDR1 MNHEY and CDR2 SMNVEV (reference sequence). The CDR3 runs 16 residues. V gave up 8 bases and J gave up 9 bases; unmatched junction bases: 11. The CDR3, as DNA: TGTGCCAGCCGCCCTGCGACTAGCGGGAGGGGGAGGGAGCTGTTTTTT. Translated, it gives CASRPATSGRGRELFF.

The J gene is TRBJ1-1, the V gene TRBV6-5; D might be TRBD1 (6 bases). This CDR3 has 14 amino acids. V lost 0 bases and J lost 5, with 10 bases in between. In germline, CDR1 is MNHEY, CDR2 SVGAGI. In DNA, the CDR3 is TGTGCCAGCAGTTACTCTGGGGGGCGGACTGAAGCTTTCTTT. This sequence encodes CASSYSGGRTEAFF.

This clonotype was seen a handful of times. This chain uses TRBV11-2 with TRBJ1-1, with no clear D. V was clipped by 2 bases and J by 1 base, with 11 bases between them. The germline gives CDR1 SGHAT, CDR2 FQNNGV. This CDR3 contains 15 residues. CDR3 sequence: CASSLSSRTNTEAFF. DNA of the CDR3: TGTGCCAGCAGCTTAAGTTCACGAACGAACACTGAAGCTTTCTTT.

This clonotype was seen at least ten times. J is TRBJ2-1 and V is TRBV7-2, with unresolved D. This CDR3 has 12 amino acids. The germline V and J ends were trimmed by 5 bases and 7 bases, with 9 bases remaining between them. Germline lookup yields CDR1 SGHTA and CDR2 FQGNSA. The chain's CDR3 is CASSPDRNEQFF. The CDR3 DNA follows: TGTGCCAGCAGCCCCGACCGAAATGAGCAGTTCTTC.

This clonotype has a handful of counts. V and J are TRBV19 and TRBJ2-1; 9 bases are shared with TRBD2. The trim removed 4 bases at V and 0 bases at J, leaving 7 bases unmatched. Per the germline V gene, CDR1 is LNHDA and CDR2 is SQIVND (reference sequence). The CDR3 is made up of 17 amino acids. The CDR3 reads CASSTSDSGSSYNEQFF. The CDR3, as DNA: TGTGCCAGTAGTACTTCCGATAGCGGGAGCTCCTACAATGAGCAGTTCTTC.

The chain employs TRBV28 and TRBJ1-2; 9 bases match TRBD1. This CDR3 has 16 residues. Germline trimming cut 3 bases from V and 6 bases from J; bases unmatched to any gene: 11. Germline lookup yields CDR1 MDHEN and CDR2 SYDVKM. The CDR3, as DNA: TGTGCCAGCAGTTTGGCGGTTGGGACAGGGCCTCATGGCTACACCTTC. This encodes CASSLAVGTGPHGYTF.